A selection of T cell receptor beta chains follows, all from one sample in a study of low-dose radiotherapy and immunotherapy resistance in tumors. In TCRdb, the reads were re-called with MiXCR into one record per CDR3 protein. The sample contains under 70,000 distinct CDR3 sequences, 23% of which appear only once. The source was PBMCs, collected after low-dose radiotherapy plus immunotherapy. The source of these receptors is a male donor with prostate cancer. Both conserved end residues are part of each CDR3. The order of the fields is V gene, clone size, J gene, D gene, CDR3 protein, CDR3 DNA. The D gene is left open where the match is weak. The size field is filled for only some rows; it gives once, few, many or a size class.

>TRBV7-3|many|TRBJ2-7|.
CASSLTHGPSYEQYF
TGTGCCAGCAGCCTAACACATGGCCCCTCCTACGAGCAGTACTTC
>TRBV6-2/TRBV6-3|many|TRBJ2-7|.
CASSYSIRRYEQYF
TGTGCCAGCAGTTACTCGATACGGAGGTACGAGCAGTACTTC
>TRBV5-6|many|TRBJ2-7|.
CASSLGRDEQYF
TGTGCCAGCAGCTTAGGGCGTGACGAGCAGTACTTC
>TRBV2|many|TRBJ2-1|.
CASRERAGWQFF
TGTGCCAGCAGGGAGCGGGCGGGGTGGCAGTTCTTC
>TRBV6-2/TRBV6-3|many|TRBJ2-3|.
CASSSSLGDTQYF
TGTGCCAGCAGTTCCTCTCTGGGGGATACGCAGTATTTT
>TRBV6-6|.|TRBJ1-4|.
CASRTAYTGFNEKLFF
TGTGCCAGCAGAACGGCGTATACCGGGTTTAATGAAAAACTGTTTTTT
>TRBV10-3|.|TRBJ1-5|.
CAISGAGADQPQHF
TGTGCCATCAGTGGGGCCGGGGCCGATCAGCCCCAGCATTTT
>TRBV11-2|many|TRBJ2-1|.
CASSLDRGTEQFF
TGTGCCAGCAGCTTAGATCGTGGGACCGAGCAGTTCTTC
>TRBV19|many|TRBJ2-2|TRBD1
CASTPDRVAGELFF
TGTGCCAGTACCCCGGACAGGGTGGCCGGGGAGCTGTTTTTT
>TRBV29-1|many|TRBJ1-1|.
CSVRGQSSNMNTEAFF
TGCAGCGTTCGGGGGCAGTCGAGCAACATGAACACTGAAGCTTTCTTT
>TRBV6-2/TRBV6-3|many|TRBJ2-3|TRBD1
CASSYRTGGSDTQYF
TGTGCCAGCAGTTACCGGACAGGGGGTTCGGATACGCAGTATTTT
>TRBV5-1|.|TRBJ1-2|TRBD1
CASSLGDRDYGYTF
TGCGCCAGCAGCTTGGGGGACAGGGACTATGGCTACACCTTC
>TRBV7-9|many|TRBJ2-1|TRBD2
CASMPGRNNEQFF
TGTGCCAGCATGCCCGGGAGGAACAATGAGCAGTTCTTC
>TRBV9|many|TRBJ2-1|.
CASSVVQSTSNEQFF
TGTGCCAGCAGCGTAGTTCAGAGTACGAGCAATGAGCAGTTCTTC